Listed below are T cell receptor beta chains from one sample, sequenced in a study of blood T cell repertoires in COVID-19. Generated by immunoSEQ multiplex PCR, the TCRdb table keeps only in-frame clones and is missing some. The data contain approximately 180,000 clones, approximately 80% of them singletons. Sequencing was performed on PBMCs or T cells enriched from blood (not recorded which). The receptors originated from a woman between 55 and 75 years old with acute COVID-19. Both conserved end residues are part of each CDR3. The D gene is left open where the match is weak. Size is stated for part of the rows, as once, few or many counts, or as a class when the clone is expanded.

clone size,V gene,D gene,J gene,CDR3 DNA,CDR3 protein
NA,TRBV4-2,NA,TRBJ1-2,TGTGCCAGCAGCCAAGATCGAAGGACGGACACTATGGGCTACACCTTC,CASSQDRRTDTMGYTF
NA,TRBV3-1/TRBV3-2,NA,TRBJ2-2,TGTGCCAGCAGGTCCCTAGCCAACACCGGGGAGCTGTTTTTT,CASRSLANTGELFF
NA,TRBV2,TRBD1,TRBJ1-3,TGTGCCAGCAGTAGAAGGACAGGGGCGAGCTCTGGAAACACCATATATTTT,CASSRRTGASSGNTIYF
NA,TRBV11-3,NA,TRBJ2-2,TGTGCCAGCACCCTTGACGGACAGGGAGGGACCGGGGAGCTGTTTTTT,CASTLDGQGGTGELFF
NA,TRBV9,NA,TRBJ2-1,TGTGCCAGCAGCCCGCATGGACTCTACAATGAGCAGTTCTTC,CASSPHGLYNEQFF
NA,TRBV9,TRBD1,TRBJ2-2,TGTGCCAGCAGCGCCTGGACAGGGGCAAACACCGGGGAGCTGTTTTTT,CASSAWTGANTGELFF
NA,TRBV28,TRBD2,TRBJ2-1,TGTGCCAGCATCCGGGGGGGGAAGGATGAGCAGTTCTTC,CASIRGGKDEQFF
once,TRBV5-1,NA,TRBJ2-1,TGCGCCAGCAGCTTAAATATCGCCTACAATGAGCAGTTCTTC,CASSLNIAYNEQFF
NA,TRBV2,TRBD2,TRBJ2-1,TGTGCCAGCAGTGAAAGCGCGGGGGGGGAGTTCTTC,CASSESAGGEFF
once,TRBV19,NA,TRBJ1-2,TGTGCCAGTAGTTCCACAGGGCGCTATGGCTACACCTTC,CASSSTGRYGYTF
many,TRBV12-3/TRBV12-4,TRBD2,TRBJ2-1,TGTGCCAGCAGTTTAGCGCGGGGGAGGCAGTTCTTC,CASSLARGRQFF
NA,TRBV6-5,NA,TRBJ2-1,TGTGCCAGCAGTTACGCGTACTTGAATGAGCAGTTCTTC,CASSYAYLNEQFF
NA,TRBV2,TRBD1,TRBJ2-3,TGTGCCAGTTCGGGACAGACCACAGATACGCAGTATTTT,CASSGQTTDTQYF
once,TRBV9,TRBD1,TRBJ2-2,TGTGCCAGCAGCGTAGCCGGGACAGGGGGCCGCACCGGGGAGCTGTTTTTT,CASSVAGTGGRTGELFF
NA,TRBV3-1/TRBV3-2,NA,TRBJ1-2,TGTGCCAGCAGCCAAGAGGGCCGAACCTGGGGCTACACCTTC,CASSQEGRTWGYTF
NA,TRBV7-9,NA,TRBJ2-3,TGTGCCAGCAGTCAGGGGAAATCCCTCTCAGATACGCAGTATTTT,CASSQGKSLSDTQYF
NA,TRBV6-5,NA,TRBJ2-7,TGTGCCAGCAGGCTCTCGAATGGAGTCGAGCAGTACTTC,CASRLSNGVEQYF
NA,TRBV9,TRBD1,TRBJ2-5,TGTGCCAGCAGCGGACAGGGATGGGAGACCCAGTACTTC,CASSGQGWETQYF
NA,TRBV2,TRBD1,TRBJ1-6,TGTGCCAGCAGATTCGGGACAGATAATTCACCCCTCCACTTT,CASRFGTDNSPLHF
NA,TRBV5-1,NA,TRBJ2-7,TGCGCCAGCAGCCTGGGTGATAGCCGCGAGCAGTACTTC,CASSLGDSREQYF
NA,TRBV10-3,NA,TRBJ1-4,TGTGCCATCAGTGAGTCGGGCAGGGGTAATGAAAAACTGTTTTTT,CAISESGRGNEKLFF
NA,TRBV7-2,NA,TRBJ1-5,TGTGCCAGCAGCTTTAACATAAGGGGTAATCAGCCCCAGCATTTT,CASSFNIRGNQPQHF
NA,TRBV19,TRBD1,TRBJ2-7,TGTGCCAGTAGGTTAGACAGGGGGTCCTACGAGCAGTACTTC,CASRLDRGSYEQYF
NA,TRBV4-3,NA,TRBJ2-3,TGCGCCAGCAGCGCTACCACAGATACGCAGTATTTT,CASSATTDTQYF
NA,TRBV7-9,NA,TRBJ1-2,TGTGCCAGCAGCCCTGGGACATCCAACTATGGCTACACCTTC,CASSPGTSNYGYTF
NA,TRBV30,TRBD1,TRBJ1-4,TGTGCCTGGAGGGTACTACGGCAGACAGGGGTCAAAAAACTGTTTTTT,CAWRVLRQTGVKKLFF
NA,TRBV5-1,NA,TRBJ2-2,TGCGCCAGCAGCTCTCGGACAGCGAACACCGGGGAGCTGTTTTTT,CASSSRTANTGELFF
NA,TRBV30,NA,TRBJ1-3,TGTGCCTGCCTCAGGGCCCTCTCTGGAAACACCATATATTTT,CACLRALSGNTIYF
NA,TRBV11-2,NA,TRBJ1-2,TGTGCCAGCAGACCCGTTGGCAACGAGGGCTTCTATGGCTACACCTTC,CASRPVGNEGFYGYTF
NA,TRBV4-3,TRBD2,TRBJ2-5,TGCGCCAGCAGCCAATGTCATAGCGGGGGAGTAGAGACCCAGTACTTC,CASSQCHSGGVETQYF
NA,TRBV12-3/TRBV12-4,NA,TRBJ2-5,TGTGCCAGCAGTTTAGTTTCTAAAGAGACCCAGTACTTC,CASSLVSKETQYF
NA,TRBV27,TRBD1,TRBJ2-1,TGTGCCAGCACTCCCCTCAAGGGGGCGTATCAGGATGAGCAGTTCTTC,CASTPLKGAYQDEQFF
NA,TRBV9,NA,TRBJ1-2,TGTGCCAGCAGCGTCAGGGTGGACTATGGCTACACCTTC,CASSVRVDYGYTF
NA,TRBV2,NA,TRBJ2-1,TGTGCCAGCAGTGTTCGACAGCCTAAGCAGTTCTTC,CASSVRQPKQFF
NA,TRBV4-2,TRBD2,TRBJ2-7,TGTGCCAGCAGCCCTGGACTAGCGGGATACACCTACGAGCAGTACTTC,CASSPGLAGYTYEQYF
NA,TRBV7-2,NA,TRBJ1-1,TGTGCCAGCAGCTATAAGAGTCGCGCGAACACTGAAGCTTTCTTT,CASSYKSRANTEAFF
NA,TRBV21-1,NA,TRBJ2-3,TGTGCCAGAAAGTCAGGGGACAGGGTTCCCTCGCACCACACAGATACGCAGTATTTT,CARKSGDRVPSHHTDTQYF
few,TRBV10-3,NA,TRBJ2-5,TGTGCCATCAGTGAGTCTAGCGGCCGTGAGACCCAGTACTTC,CAISESSGRETQYF
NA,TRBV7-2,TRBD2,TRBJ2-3,TGTGCCAGCACCAGAGGGTTAGCGGGAGACAAGAATACGCAGTATTTT,CASTRGLAGDKNTQYF
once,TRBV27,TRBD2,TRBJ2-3,TGTGCCAGCACCCTGCGGGGGGGCTATGGCACAGATACGCAGTATTTT,CASTLRGGYGTDTQYF
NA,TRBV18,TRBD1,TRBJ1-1,TGTGCCAGCTCACCAAGGGGGCTGAACACTGAAGCTTTCTTT,CASSPRGLNTEAFF
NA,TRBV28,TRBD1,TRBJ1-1,TGTGCCAGCAGTTTACCCGCCTCGGGACAGAGTGAAGCTTTCTTT,CASSLPASGQSEAFF
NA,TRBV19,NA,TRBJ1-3,TGTGCCAGTAGTGTCCCAAACTCTGGAAACACCATATATTTT,CASSVPNSGNTIYF
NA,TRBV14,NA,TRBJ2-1,TGTGCCAGCAGCCTAGGGGATAGCTCCTACAATGAGCAGTTCTTC,CASSLGDSSYNEQFF
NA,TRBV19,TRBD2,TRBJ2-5,TGTGCCAGTAGTCCACCTAGCGGGAGCTTCGGTAAGACCCAGTACTTC,CASSPPSGSFGKTQYF
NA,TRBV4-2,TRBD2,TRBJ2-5,TGTGCCAGCAGCCAAGATCTAACGACTAGCTGGGAGACCCAGTACTTC,CASSQDLTTSWETQYF
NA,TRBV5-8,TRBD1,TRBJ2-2,TGTGCCAGCAGCCTCTTTTCGACAGGGGGCCTCGTCCGGGAGCTGTTTTTT,CASSLFSTGGLVRELFF